The 5 T cell receptor beta chains given below trace back to one sample, sequenced in a study of human T cells and chemical hapten exposure. Time point described: patch test 3, about 24 weeks after DPC sensitization. Treatment meaning: therapeutic diphenylcyclopropenone sensitization with weekly scalp DPC. TCRdb re-called the RACE reads with MiXCR, one entry per CDR3 protein. The data show over 150,000 distinct CDR3 sequences, about 27% seen once. Sequencing was performed on whole blood, taken in connection with sensitization to the hapten diphenylcyclopropenone (DPC). These TCRs come from a woman in her late teens or twenties with alopecia areata. Some clones in this sample may be carry-over from other donors' samples.

This clonotype was counted ten times or more. The CDR3 DNA is TGCAGCGTTGAACGGAGGGAGGCCCACAATGAGCAGTTCTTC. This translates into CSVERREAHNEQFF. The rearrangement links TRBV29-1 to TRBJ2-1, with D maybe TRBD2 (6 bases). Germline lookup yields CDR1 SQVTM and CDR2 ANQGSEA. V was shortened by 2 bases and J by 5 bases, with 13 bases between the two germline ends. This CDR3 is built from 14 residues.

This clonotype has a handful of counts. The chain links TRBV28 to TRBJ2-4; 8 nucleotides line up with TRBD1. The CDR3 length is 14 residues. Germline CDR1 MDHEN, CDR2 SYDVKM. The J segment lost 7 bases and the V segment lost 7 bases, leaving 9 bases of the junction unmatched. CDR3 in DNA: TGTGCCAGCACCTCCCCCGGGACAGGTAACATTCAGTACTTC. It specifies CASTSPGTGNIQYF.

The table lists this clonotype with a few counts. The chain uses TRBV29-1 and TRBJ2-5; 11 nucleotides line up with TRBD1. The ends lost 6 bases at V and 2 bases at J; junction bases unmatched: 5. CDR1 is SQVTM, CDR2 ANQGSEA, per germline. This CDR3 has 14 residues. DNA of the CDR3: TGCAGCGTAGGACAGGGGGCGATGCAAGAGACCCAGTACTTC. This translates into CSVGQGAMQETQYF. The full variable domain, its missing parts supplied by reference TRBV29-1 and TRBJ2-5, is SAVISQKPSRDICQRGTSLTIQCQVDSQVTMMFWYRQQPGQSLTLIATANQGSEATYESGFVIDKFPISRPNLTFSTLTVSNMSPEDSSIYLCSVGQGAMQETQYFGPGTRLLVL.

The chain couples TRBV6-5 to TRBJ2-3, with TRBD2 matching over 15 bases. The germline V gene encodes CDR1 MNHEY and CDR2 SVGAGI. The CDR3 is 18 residues long. J gave up 2 bases and V 5 bases, and 8 bases lay outside the gene matches. The DNA of the CDR3 is TGTGCCAGCAGTGCACCGGGACTAGCGGGGGGCCTCACAGATACGCAGTATTTT. Protein sequence: CASSAPGLAGGLTDTQYF.

This clonotype was recorded a few times. The V call is TRBV7-2, the J call TRBJ2-7; D remains ambiguous. Germline V gene data show CDR1 as SGHTA and CDR2 as FQGNSA. V lost 5 bases and J lost 1, with 18 bases in between. This CDR3 is 16 amino acids long. The CDR3 spells CASSPALAMMSYEQYF. In DNA form, the CDR3 reads TGTGCCAGCAGCCCCGCCTTGGCTATGATGTCCTACGAGCAGTACTTC.